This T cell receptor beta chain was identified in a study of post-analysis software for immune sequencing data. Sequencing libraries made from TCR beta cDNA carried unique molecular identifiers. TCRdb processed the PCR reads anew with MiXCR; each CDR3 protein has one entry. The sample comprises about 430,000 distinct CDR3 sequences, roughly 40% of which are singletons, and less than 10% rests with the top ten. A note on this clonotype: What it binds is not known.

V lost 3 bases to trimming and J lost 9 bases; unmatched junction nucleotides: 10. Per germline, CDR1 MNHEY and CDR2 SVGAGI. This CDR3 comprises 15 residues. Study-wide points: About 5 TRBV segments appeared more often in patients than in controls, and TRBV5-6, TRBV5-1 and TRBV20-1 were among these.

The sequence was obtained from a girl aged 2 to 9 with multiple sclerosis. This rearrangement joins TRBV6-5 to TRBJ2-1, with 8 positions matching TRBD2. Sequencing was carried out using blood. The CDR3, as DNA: TGTGCCAGCAGTTATTCTAACGGGGGGGCCTTTGAGCAGTTCTTC. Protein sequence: CASSYSNGGAFEQFF.